This TCR beta chain was retrieved from a study of blood T cells in healthy people across ages. Sample-barcoded 5' priming and a J-beta primer mix drove a second PCR of roughly 7 to 11 cycles. From the 5' RACE reads, TCRdb called clonotypes with MiXCR, one entry per CDR3 protein. Of 650,000 to 700,000 distinct CDR3 sequences in the sample, about 30% were seen once. Study results and caveats: Conclusively comparing naive with antigen-experienced cells was impossible with unsorted PBMCs.

The CDR3 loop spans 17 amino acids. CDR1 is SGHRS, CDR2 YFSETQ, per germline. V lost 0 bases to trimming and J lost 0 bases, with 15 bases between them. Comment on this clonotype: The antigen is unknown.

The sequenced sample consisted of blood. The chain employs TRBV5-1 and TRBJ1-2; D not certain. This clonotype was obtained from an elderly woman in good health. The CDR3 here is CASSLGYIQVANYGYTF. CDR3 bases: TGCGCCAGCAGCTTGGGATATATTCAGGTAGCTAACTATGGCTACACCTTC.